This is a list of T cell receptor beta chains from one sample in a study of somatic mutations in cytotoxic T cells in rheumatoid arthritis. Data came from immunoSEQ multiplex PCR; TCRdb stores just in-frame clones and leaves some out. The table lists 10,000 to 15,000 clones, roughly 80% of them singletons. The specimen sequenced was CD8+ T cells sorted from blood. Receptors were obtained from an adult with rheumatoid arthritis. Both conserved end residues are part of each CDR3. The order of the fields is CDR3 DNA, CDR3 protein, V gene, clone size, D gene, J gene. A D gene is named only where the DNA matches it firmly. Clone size is not always given. Where it is, it says once, few, many or a class for expanded clones.

TGTGCCAGCAGTTTTATGACTAATGAAAAACTGTTTTTT,CASSFMTNEKLFF,TRBV28,once,NA,TRBJ1-4
TGTGCCAGCAGCGAAGGGGAGGGCAATCAGCCCCAGCATTTT,CASSEGEGNQPQHF,TRBV9,NA,NA,TRBJ1-5
TGTGCCAGCAGCTTTAAAGACAGGGGCCCTGAAGCTTTCTTT,CASSFKDRGPEAFF,TRBV11-2,NA,TRBD1,TRBJ1-1
TGTGCCAGCAGCTTCTCAAATCAGCCCCAGCATTTT,CASSFSNQPQHF,TRBV7-9,few,NA,TRBJ1-5
TGTGCCTGGCAACTAGCGGGCACAGATACGCAGTATTTT,CAWQLAGTDTQYF,TRBV30,NA,TRBD2,TRBJ2-3
TGTGCCAGCAGCCCTCGTGGGGAAGAGACCCAGTACTTC,CASSPRGEETQYF,TRBV5-4,NA,NA,TRBJ2-5
TGTGCCAGCAGTTTGGACTCCCCCAACGAGCAGTACTTC,CASSLDSPNEQYF,TRBV28,NA,NA,TRBJ2-7
TGTGCCAGCAGCACAGGACAGGGGGCCTACGAGCAGTACTTC,CASSTGQGAYEQYF,TRBV5-4,NA,TRBD1,TRBJ2-7
TGCGCCAGCAGCCAAGCTGGGACAGGGCTTGACGAGCAGTACTTC,CASSQAGTGLDEQYF,TRBV4-1,NA,TRBD1,TRBJ2-7
TGTGCCATCAGTGACAGGGGGCGGGAGACCCAGTACTTC,CAISDRGRETQYF,TRBV10-3,NA,TRBD1,TRBJ2-5
TGTGCCAGCAGCGTAGGGACAGGGGGCGATGGCTACACCTTC,CASSVGTGGDGYTF,TRBV9,NA,TRBD1,TRBJ1-2
TGTGCCAGCAGCTTGGGGACGGACAATCAGCCCCAGCATTTT,CASSLGTDNQPQHF,TRBV7-9,few,NA,TRBJ1-5
TGTGCCAGCAGCCTCTTAGGGGCTCGACAGGGAGGCTATGGCTACACCTTC,CASSLLGARQGGYGYTF,TRBV7-8,NA,TRBD1,TRBJ1-2
TGTGCCAGCAGCCCGTACCCCGGAGCGGACATTCAGTACTTC,CASSPYPGADIQYF,TRBV5-5,once,NA,TRBJ2-4
TGTGCCAGCAGCGGGGACATTACCTACGAGCAATACTTC,CASSGDITYEQYF,TRBV9,NA,NA,TRBJ2-7
TGTGCCAGTAGTATGAGGAGGACAGGGGGCGGATCTGAAGCTTTCTTT,CASSMRRTGGGSEAFF,TRBV19,NA,TRBD1,TRBJ1-1
TGTGCCAGCAGGGGACTGGGGCGCACGCAAGAGACCCAGTACTTC,CASRGLGRTQETQYF,TRBV28,NA,NA,TRBJ2-5
TGCGCCAGCAGCGCGGGGACTAGCGGTCAAGAGACCCAGTACTTC,CASSAGTSGQETQYF,TRBV5-1,NA,TRBD2,TRBJ2-5
TGTGCCAGCAGCTTAGGTCTAGCGGGAGGGAGAGACTACGAGCAGTACTTC,CASSLGLAGGRDYEQYF,TRBV13,NA,TRBD2,TRBJ2-7
TGTGCCACCACACAACGGGGGAGCAATCAGCCCCAGCATTTT,CATTQRGSNQPQHF,TRBV13,large,NA,TRBJ1-5
TGTGCCAGCAGCTTAGGACTAGCAGGGGGACCTGGAGAGACCCAGTACTTC,CASSLGLAGGPGETQYF,TRBV7-3,NA,NA,TRBJ2-5
TGTGCCAGCCACACGGGGGGGGGTACCTACGAGCAGTACTTC,CASHTGGGTYEQYF,TRBV6-5,NA,TRBD2,TRBJ2-7
TGTGCCAGCAGTTGGGTGTTAGGCGTCCCCAGCAATGAGCAGTTCTTC,CASSWVLGVPSNEQFF,TRBV28,once,NA,TRBJ2-1
TGTGCCAGCAGTTTGGGACGTCCCTATGGCTACACCTTC,CASSLGRPYGYTF,TRBV28,NA,NA,TRBJ1-2
TGTGCCAGCAGGTTAGGACTAGCGGGCGCGAATGAGCAGTTCTTC,CASRLGLAGANEQFF,TRBV27,NA,TRBD2,TRBJ2-1
TGTGCCAGCTCCCTCGGGGAGGGGCGGATAAGGGACACTGAAGCTTTCTTT,CASSLGEGRIRDTEAFF,TRBV11-3,NA,NA,TRBJ1-1
TGTGCCAGCAGCTCATTGTCGGGTGAGCAGTTCTTC,CASSSLSGEQFF,TRBV9,NA,NA,TRBJ2-1
TGTGCCAGCACCTTAGTCGACAGGGACCCCTACGAGCAGTACTTC,CASTLVDRDPYEQYF,TRBV6-1,NA,TRBD1,TRBJ2-7
TGTGCCAGCAGTGAACGGGGGACTGCAACTAATGAAAAACTGTTTTTT,CASSERGTATNEKLFF,TRBV6-1,NA,NA,TRBJ1-4